Shown below are 13 T cell receptor beta chains from a single sample sequenced in a study of Tregs in tolerant kidney transplant recipients. The nonmyeloablative bone marrow transplants came from related graft donors, with transient mixed chimerism. Sequencing was performed with immunoSEQ multiplex PCR; in TCRdb, only in-frame clones are kept and a portion is missing. This sample has tens of thousands of clones, with roughly 80% found just once. Sample: CD8+ T cells from blood (PBMCs), taken 6 months after the transplant. These receptors were collected from a human patient who received a combined kidney and bone marrow transplant. Part of the T cells may come from the graft donor.

The chain joins TRBV28 to TRBJ1-5; 9 nucleotides agree with TRBD1. CDR1 and CDR2 from the germline V gene are MDHEN and SYDVKM. V shed 5 bases and J 1 base; nucleotides not matched to a gene: 3. This CDR3 is 15 amino acids long. The CDR3: CASSQTGGSNQPQHF. Here the CDR3 DNA reads TGTGCCAGCAGTCAGACAGGGGGGAGCAATCAGCCCCAGCATTTT.

This rearrangement joins TRBV25-1 to TRBJ1-1; D unclear. Germline CDR1 and CDR2: MGHDK and SYGVNS. V was cut by 6 bases and J by 1 base, with 12 bases left in between. This CDR3 comprises 14 residues. DNA of the CDR3: TGTGCCAGCAGGCCCCCGGGAGAGAACACTGAAGCTTTCTTT. It is translated as CASRPPGENTEAFF.

The V and J genes are TRBV4-3 and TRBJ2-7, with D perhaps matching TRBD1 (5 bases). This CDR3 has 16 residues. Trimming removed 2 bases at V and 2 bases at J, with 16 bases between. Germline V CDR1 and CDR2: LGHNA, YSLEER. The CDR3 loop is CASSQKGVMGPYEQYF. The DNA of the CDR3 is TGCGCCAGCAGCCAAAAAGGGGTTATGGGCCCCTACGAGCAGTACTTC.

The chain joins TRBV4-3 to TRBJ2-1; TRBD1 aligns across 7 bases. The germline gives CDR1 LGHNA, CDR2 YSLEER. Trimming took 2 bases from V and 3 from J; bases not matched to a gene: 4. CDR3 length: 15 amino acids. This CDR3 reads CASSQYRGNYNEQFF. Here the CDR3 DNA reads TGCGCCAGCAGCCAATACAGGGGAAACTACAATGAGCAGTTCTTC.

This clone was seen only once. The chain has TRBV6-5 and TRBJ2-7; 10 bases agree with TRBD1. Germline loops: CDR1 MNHEY, CDR2 SVGAGI. With V trimmed by 0 bases and J by 4 bases, 6 bases remained unmatched. This CDR3 is 16 amino acids long. CDR3 loop: CASSYSGQGISYEQYF. In DNA form, the CDR3 reads TGTGCCAGCAGTTACTCGGGACAGGGGATCTCATACGAGCAGTACTTC.

A note on this clone: The sample carries other DNA sequences with the same CDR3. The chain recombines TRBV29-1 with TRBJ2-3; the D gene is possibly TRBD1 (6 bases). Germline assignment: CDR1 SQVTM and CDR2 ANQGSEA. With 2 bases removed from V and 1 base from J, the gap between germline ends came to 13 bases. The CDR3 has 15 residues. The CDR3 DNA sequence: TGCAGCGTTGAAATCCCGAGGACAGGCACAGATACGCAGTATTTT. This translates into CSVEIPRTGTDTQYF.

V gene TRBV4-1 combines with J gene TRBJ2-3, with TRBD2 matching over 11 bases. V lost 4 bases, J lost 11 bases, and 5 bases stayed unmatched. CDR3 length: 13 residues. Germline CDR1 is MGHRA and CDR2 is YSYEKL. The CDR3 region has the DNA TGCGCCAGCAGCCTCACGGGACTAGCGGAGCAGTATTTT. Protein sequence: CASSLTGLAEQYF.

The chain has TRBV7-6 and TRBJ2-2, with D tentatively TRBD1 (6 bases). Germline V gene lookup returns CDR1 SGHVS and CDR2 FNYEAQ. The CDR3 is 14 amino acids. The V end was cut by 5 bases, the J end by 4 bases, with 11 bases between. CDR3 DNA: TGTGCCAGCAGCCCATTCAGGGGCACCGGGGAGCTGTTTTTT. Amino acids: CASSPFRGTGELFF.

V usage is TRBV7-9 and J usage is TRBJ1-4, with 7 bases that match TRBD1. With V trimmed by 4 bases and J by 0 bases, 8 bases remained unmatched. The germline CDR1 and CDR2 sequences are SEHNR and FQNEAQ (reference sequence). CDR3 size: 17 residues. CDR3 residues: CASSSPSTGATNEKLFF. The CDR3 bases are TGTGCCAGCAGCTCTCCCTCAACAGGGGCAACTAATGAAAAACTGTTTTTT. Variable domain in full (rest from reference TRBV7-9 and TRBJ1-4): DTGVSQNPRHKITKRGQNVTFRCDPISEHNRLYWYRQTLGQGPEFLTYFQNEAQLEKSRLLSDRFSAERPKGSFSTLEIQRTEQGDSAMYLCASSSPSTGATNEKLFFGSGTQLSVL.

The chain recombines TRBV19 with TRBJ2-2; D not certain. The V end was cut by 5 bases, the J end by 4 bases, with 8 bases between. CDR1 and CDR2 from the germline V gene are LNHDA and SQIVND (reference sequence). The CDR3 loop spans 13 amino acids. For the CDR3, the DNA is TGTGCCAGTAGTTCCCTTAGCACCGGGGAGCTGTTTTTT. Translating it yields CASSSLSTGELFF.

The V and J genes are TRBV29-1 and TRBJ2-7; 9 nucleotides agree with TRBD2. Germline CDR1 is SQVTM and CDR2 is ANQGSEA. CDR3 length equals 14 residues. V lost 5 bases to trimming and J lost 5 bases; unmatched junction nucleotides: 10. The CDR3 loop is CSVYASGVTDEQYF. The CDR3 DNA is TGCAGCGTTTATGCTAGCGGGGTAACAGACGAGCAGTACTTC.

This clone has a single count. The V gene is TRBV7-9, the J gene TRBJ2-6; D may be TRBD1 (6 bases). V lost 7 bases, J lost 1 base, and 11 bases lay in between. CDR1 and CDR2 (germline): SEHNR, FQNEAQ (reference sequence). The CDR3 has 15 amino acids. The CDR3 sequence is CASNDQGSGANVLTF. CDR3 DNA sequence: TGTGCCAGCAACGATCAGGGGTCTGGGGCCAACGTCCTGACTTTC.

The chain is built from TRBV28 and TRBJ1-5; D is undetermined. This CDR3 spans 13 amino acids. From germline, CDR1 is MDHEN and CDR2 SYDVKM. V was clipped by 3 bases and J by 4 bases, with 7 bases between them. In DNA form, the CDR3 reads TGTGCCAGCAGTTTGGCGGAGAATCAGCCCCAGCATTTT. Translated: CASSLAENQPQHF.